The TCR beta chain under discussion was sequenced for a study of vaccination and CD4 T cells after COVID-19. The CDR3 contains 12 residues. The germline V gene has CDR1 SGHNT and CDR2 YYREEE (reference sequence). V dropped 0 bases and J dropped 2 bases, with 2 bases sitting between them. Cultured CD4+ T cell DNA underwent sequencing with the Oncomine TCR Beta short-read assay. TCRdb called the PCR reads again in MiXCR, with one record for every CDR3 protein. This sample has around 25,000 distinct CDR3 sequences, with more than 25% found just once. Time point meaning: late sampling 161 to 241 days after vaccination in a few convalescent patients. Indicated treatment: approximately 9-day PBMC culture with coronavirus spike peptide pools or control peptides (ViraFEST assay). This clonotype was counted only a few times. Antigen: not known.

V and J are TRBV5-4 and TRBJ2-5; no firm D call. The material was CD4+ T cells from blood, cultured in vitro, obtained about 7 months after SARS-CoV-2 vaccination. This TCR derives from a human donor who had recovered from COVID-19. CDR3: CASSLGQETQYF. DNA of the CDR3: TGTGCCAGCAGCTTGGGACAAGAGACCCAGTACTTC.